This TCR beta chain was retrieved from a study of tumor-infiltrating lymphocytes in primary liver carcinoma. Study-wide context: Both sexes were represented among patients, who were 30 to 69 years old. Sequenced samples came back with roughly 3.5 to 7.13 million productive TCRbeta reads, and the counts looked alike across tissue types. Whole-study results and caveats: Paired tumor-adjacent and tumor-blood samples overlapped less than tumor region pairs did.

The template, around 540 ng total RNA, yielded TCR beta cDNA made with a constant-region primer. Each TCR beta library was derived from three nested multiplex PCR rounds that employed slightly modified ARM-PCR. TRBV1-TRBV30 forward primers paired with a C-beta reverse primer drove the first two PCR rounds, around 9 cycles each. TCRdb itself ran the multiplex PCR reads through MiXCR, one entry per CDR3 protein. The table shows tens of thousands of distinct CDR3 sequences, with around 64% occurring only once. Taking about 20-31 mg of unsorted bulk tissue, the authors co-extracted RNA and DNA. As to this clonotype: Its target is unknown. A single base separates this from a much larger clone, so it may be a read error.

This CDR3 spans 14 amino acids. Germline V gene data show CDR1 as SGHNT and CDR2 as YYREEE (reference sequence). The sample comprised liver tumor tissue from sampling region 2. Stated subset: tumor region T2, inferior pole. The sequence was collected from a man aged 35-49 years with primary liver carcinoma and hepatitis B virus infection. The V call is TRBV5-4, the J call TRBJ2-3, with TRBD1 as a possible D gene (5 bases). CDR3: CVSSQTQVTGTQYF. DNA for the CDR3: TGTGTCAGCAGCCAGACCCAGGTCACAGGTACGCAGTATTTT.